The T cell receptor beta chain under discussion was sequenced for a study of breast tumors, draining lymph nodes, adjacent tissues. Study outcomes and limitations: Compared with basal-like, luminal-like tumors shared significantly more repertoire with nontumor tissue. That most tumor T cells come from lymph nodes remained unproven.

Germline CDR1 is SGHVS and CDR2 is FQNEAQ. Trimming took off 6 bases at V and 0 bases at J, with 8 bases between the two ends. The CDR3 is 13 amino acids. The count of this clonotype is one. Its specificity is not known. The lymph nodes were axillary draining lymph nodes from breast cancer patients. One entry per CDR3 protein, called by TCRdb with MiXCR from the multiplex PCR reads. Here the sample spans approximately 250,000 distinct CDR3 sequences, under 40% being singletons. J is TRBJ1-1 and V is TRBV7-8, with D unclear. The receptor comes from a female donor with breast cancer. Some clones in this sample may be carry-over from other donors' samples. Material for sequencing was axillary lymph node tissue. The CDR3 sequence: CASREGLNTEAFF. CDR3 bases: TGTGCCAGCAGGGAGGGATTGAACACTGAAGCTTTCTTT.